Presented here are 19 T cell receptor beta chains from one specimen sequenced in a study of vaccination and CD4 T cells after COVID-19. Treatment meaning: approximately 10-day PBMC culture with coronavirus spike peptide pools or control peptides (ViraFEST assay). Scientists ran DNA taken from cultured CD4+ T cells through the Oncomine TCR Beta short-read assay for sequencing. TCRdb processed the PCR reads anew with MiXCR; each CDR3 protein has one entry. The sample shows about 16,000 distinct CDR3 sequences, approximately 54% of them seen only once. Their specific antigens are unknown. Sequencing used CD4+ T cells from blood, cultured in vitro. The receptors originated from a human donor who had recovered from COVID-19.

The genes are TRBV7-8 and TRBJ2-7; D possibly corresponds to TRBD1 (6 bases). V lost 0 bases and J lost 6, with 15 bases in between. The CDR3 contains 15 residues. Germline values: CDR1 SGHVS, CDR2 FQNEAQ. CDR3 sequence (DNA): TGTGCCAGCAGCTTAGCGTTTACAGGGTGGTTCGAGCAGTACTTC. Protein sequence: CASSLAFTGWFEQYF.

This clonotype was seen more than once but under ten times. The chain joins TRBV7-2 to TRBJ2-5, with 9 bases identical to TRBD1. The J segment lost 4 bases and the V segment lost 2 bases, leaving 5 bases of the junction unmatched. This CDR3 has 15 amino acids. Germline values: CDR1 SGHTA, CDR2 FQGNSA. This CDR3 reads CASSLQQGAGETQYF. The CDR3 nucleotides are TGTGCCAGCAGCTTACAACAGGGGGCAGGAGAGACCCAGTACTTC.

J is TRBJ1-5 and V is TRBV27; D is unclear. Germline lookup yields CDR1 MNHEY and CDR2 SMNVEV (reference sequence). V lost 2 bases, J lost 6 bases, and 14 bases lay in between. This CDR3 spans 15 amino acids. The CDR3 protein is CASSLRQSPGQPQHF. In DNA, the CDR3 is TGTGCCAGCAGTTTAAGGCAGAGCCCTGGTCAGCCCCAGCATTTT.

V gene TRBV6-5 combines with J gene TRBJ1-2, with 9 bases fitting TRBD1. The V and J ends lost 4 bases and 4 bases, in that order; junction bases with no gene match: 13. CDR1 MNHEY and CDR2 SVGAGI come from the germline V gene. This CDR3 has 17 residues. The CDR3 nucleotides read TGTGCCAGCAGTTCCCTTTCTACCGGGACAGGGTTCTATGGCTACACCTTC. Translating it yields CASSSLSTGTGFYGYTF.

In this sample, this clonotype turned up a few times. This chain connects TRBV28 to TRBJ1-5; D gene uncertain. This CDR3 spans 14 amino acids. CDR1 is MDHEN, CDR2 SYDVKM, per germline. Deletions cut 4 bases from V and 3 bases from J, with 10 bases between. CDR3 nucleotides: TGTGCCAGCAGTTATGGACGGTTCAATCAGCCCCAGCATTTT. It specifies CASSYGRFNQPQHF.

This CDR3 is CASSEAQGGGVLVYEQYF. The CDR3 DNA reads TGTGCCAGCAGTGAAGCGCAGGGAGGGGGAGTCCTAGTCTACGAGCAGTACTTC. This chain links TRBV6-1 with TRBJ2-7; tentatively, D is TRBD2 (7 bases). Trimming took off 0 bases at V and 3 bases at J, with 21 bases between the two ends. The CDR3 has 18 residues. CDR1 and CDR2 (germline): MNHNS, SASEGT.

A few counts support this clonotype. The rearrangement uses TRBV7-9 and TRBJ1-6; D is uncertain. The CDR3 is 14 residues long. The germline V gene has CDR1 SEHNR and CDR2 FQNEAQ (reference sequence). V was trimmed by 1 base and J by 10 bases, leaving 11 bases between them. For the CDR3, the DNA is TGTGCCAGCAGCTTAGAACAGCGTTACTCACCCCTCCACTTT. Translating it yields CASSLEQRYSPLHF.

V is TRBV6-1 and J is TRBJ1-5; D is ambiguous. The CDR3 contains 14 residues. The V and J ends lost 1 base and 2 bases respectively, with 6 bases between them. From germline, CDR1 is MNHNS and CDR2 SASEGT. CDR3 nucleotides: TGTGCCAGCAGTGAAGTAAGGGGCAATCAGCCCCAGCATTTT. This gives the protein CASSEVRGNQPQHF.

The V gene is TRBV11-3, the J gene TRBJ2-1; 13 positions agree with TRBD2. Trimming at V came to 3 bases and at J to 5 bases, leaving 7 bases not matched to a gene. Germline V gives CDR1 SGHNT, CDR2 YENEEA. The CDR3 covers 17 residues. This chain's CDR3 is CASSFTGTSGVDNEQFF. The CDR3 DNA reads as TGTGCCAGCAGCTTTACCGGGACTAGCGGGGTGGACAATGAGCAGTTCTTC.

CDR3 residues: CASSRGGVRNEQYF. The CDR3 DNA reads as TGTGCCAGCAGCCGAGGAGGAGTACGGAACGAGCAGTACTTC. J is TRBJ2-7 and V is TRBV7-2, with D tentatively TRBD2 (5 bases). The CDR3 runs to 14 residues. Trimming removed 5 bases from V and 5 bases from J, with 16 bases in between. Germline CDR1 is SGHTA and CDR2 is FQGNSA.

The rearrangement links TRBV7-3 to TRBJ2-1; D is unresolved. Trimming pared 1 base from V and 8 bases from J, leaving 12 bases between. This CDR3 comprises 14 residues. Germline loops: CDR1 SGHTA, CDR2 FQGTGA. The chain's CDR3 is CASSLKLRLYEQFF. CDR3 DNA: TGTGCCAGCAGCTTAAAATTAAGGCTATATGAGCAGTTCTTC.

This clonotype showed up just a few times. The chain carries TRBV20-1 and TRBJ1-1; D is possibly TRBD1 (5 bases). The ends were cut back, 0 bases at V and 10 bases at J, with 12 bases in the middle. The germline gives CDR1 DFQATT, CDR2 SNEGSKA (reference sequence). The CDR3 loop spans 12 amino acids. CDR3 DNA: TGCAGTGCTAGAGAGGGGGGACTGCGAGCTTTCTTT. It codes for CSAREGGLRAFF.

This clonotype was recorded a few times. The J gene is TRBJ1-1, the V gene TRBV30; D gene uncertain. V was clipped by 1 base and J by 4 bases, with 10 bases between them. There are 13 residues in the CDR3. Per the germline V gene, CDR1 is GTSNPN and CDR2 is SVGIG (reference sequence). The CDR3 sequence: CAWSGQAGTEAFF. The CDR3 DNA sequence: TGTGCCTGGAGTGGGCAGGCGGGCACTGAAGCTTTCTTT.

The CDR3 DNA sequence: TGTGCCACCAGCAGAGATTTTCTTTCGGGGGAGACCCAGTACTTC. The encoded protein is CATSRDFLSGETQYF. The rearrangement uses TRBV15 and TRBJ2-5, with D perhaps matching TRBD2 (5 bases). Trimming cost V 0 bases and J 5 bases, with 13 bases left between them. The CDR3 has 15 residues. From germline, CDR1 is LNHNV and CDR2 YYDKDF (reference sequence).

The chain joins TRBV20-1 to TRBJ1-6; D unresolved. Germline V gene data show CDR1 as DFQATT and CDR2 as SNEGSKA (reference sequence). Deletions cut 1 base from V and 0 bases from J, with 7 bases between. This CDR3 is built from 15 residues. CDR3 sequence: CSARGHSSYNSPLHF. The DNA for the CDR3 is TGCAGTGCTAGAGGACATAGCTCCTATAATTCACCCCTCCACTTT.

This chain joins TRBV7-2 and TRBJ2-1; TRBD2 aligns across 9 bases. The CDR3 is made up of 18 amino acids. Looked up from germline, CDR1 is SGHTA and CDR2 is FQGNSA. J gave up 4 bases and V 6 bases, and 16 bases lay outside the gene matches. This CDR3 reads CASRKGLARRGIYNEQFF. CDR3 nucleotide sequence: TGTGCCAGCAGGAAGGGACTAGCCAGAAGGGGTATATACAATGAGCAGTTCTTC.

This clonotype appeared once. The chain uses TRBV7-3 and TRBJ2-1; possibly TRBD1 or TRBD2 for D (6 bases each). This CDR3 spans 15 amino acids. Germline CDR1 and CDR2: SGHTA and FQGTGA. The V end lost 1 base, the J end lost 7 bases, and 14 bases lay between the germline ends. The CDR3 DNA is TGTGCCAGCAGCTTAAGATGGGGGGCCGGGAATGAGCAGTTCTTC. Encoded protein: CASSLRWGAGNEQFF.

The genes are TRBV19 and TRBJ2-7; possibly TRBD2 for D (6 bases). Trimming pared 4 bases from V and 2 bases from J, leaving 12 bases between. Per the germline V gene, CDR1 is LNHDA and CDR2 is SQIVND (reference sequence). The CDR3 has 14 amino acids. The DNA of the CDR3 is TGTGCCAGTAGTAAGACTGGGGGGACCTACGAGCAGTACTTC. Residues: CASSKTGGTYEQYF.

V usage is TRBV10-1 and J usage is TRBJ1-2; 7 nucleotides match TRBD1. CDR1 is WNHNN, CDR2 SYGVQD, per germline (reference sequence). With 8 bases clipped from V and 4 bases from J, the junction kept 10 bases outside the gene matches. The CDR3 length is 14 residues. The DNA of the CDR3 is TGCGCCAGCGGCCGCGACAGGGTTGGCTATGGCTACACCTTC. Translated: CASGRDRVGYGYTF.